This T cell receptor beta chain came from a study of T cells in Graves' hyperthyroidism and ophthalmopathy. To note about this clonotype: This may stem from a read error, because a much larger clone lies one nucleotide away.

There are 14 residues in the CDR3. CDR1 and CDR2 from the germline V gene are SEHNR and FQNEAQ (reference sequence). TCR beta CDR3 region amplification was performed from RNA transcripts. HTBI primers drove first-round RT-PCR of the TCR CDR3. TCRdb passed the multiplex PCR reads through MiXCR, listing each CDR3 protein once. The sample has hundreds of thousands of distinct CDR3 sequences, just over 35% seen once. Source material: blood. The clonotype comes from a woman aged 40 to 50 with Graves' hyperthyroidism. The chain employs TRBV7-9 and TRBJ2-7, with D hard to call. In DNA form, the CDR3 reads TGTGCCTGCAGCTTCCATGACATCTCCTACGAGCAGTACTTC. The encoded protein is CACSFHDISYEQYF.